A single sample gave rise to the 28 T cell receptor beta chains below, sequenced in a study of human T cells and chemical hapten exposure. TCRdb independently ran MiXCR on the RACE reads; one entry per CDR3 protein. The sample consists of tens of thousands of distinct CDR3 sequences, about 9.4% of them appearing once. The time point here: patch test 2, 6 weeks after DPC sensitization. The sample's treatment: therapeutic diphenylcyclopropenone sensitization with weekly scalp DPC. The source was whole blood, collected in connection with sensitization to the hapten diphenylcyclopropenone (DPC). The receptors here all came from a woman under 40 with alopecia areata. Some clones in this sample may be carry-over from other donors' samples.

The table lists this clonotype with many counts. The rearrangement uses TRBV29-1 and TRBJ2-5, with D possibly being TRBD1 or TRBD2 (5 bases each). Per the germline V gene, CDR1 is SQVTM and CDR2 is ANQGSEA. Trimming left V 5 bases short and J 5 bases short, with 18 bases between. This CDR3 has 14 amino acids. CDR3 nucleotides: TGCAGCGTTACCGGGCAGGGAGTATTGGAGACCCAGTACTTC. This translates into CSVTGQGVLETQYF.

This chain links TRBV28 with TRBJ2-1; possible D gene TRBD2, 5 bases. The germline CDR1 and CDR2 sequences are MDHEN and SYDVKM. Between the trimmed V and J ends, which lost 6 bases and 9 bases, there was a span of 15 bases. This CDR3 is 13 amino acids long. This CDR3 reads CASSQPPGIEQFF. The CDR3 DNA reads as TGTGCCAGCAGCCAACCCCCCGGGATTGAGCAGTTCTTC.

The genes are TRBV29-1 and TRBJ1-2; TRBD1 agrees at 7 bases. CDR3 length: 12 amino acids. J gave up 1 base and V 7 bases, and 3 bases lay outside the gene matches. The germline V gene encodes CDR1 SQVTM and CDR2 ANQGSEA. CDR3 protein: CSAGTDNYGYTF. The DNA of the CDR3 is TGCAGCGCCGGGACAGATAACTATGGCTACACCTTC. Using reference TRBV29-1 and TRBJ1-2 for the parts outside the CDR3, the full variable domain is SAVISQKPSRDICQRGTSLTIQCQVDSQVTMMFWYRQQPGQSLTLIATANQGSEATYESGFVIDKFPISRPNLTFSTLTVSNMSPEDSSIYLCSAGTDNYGYTFGSGTRLTVV.

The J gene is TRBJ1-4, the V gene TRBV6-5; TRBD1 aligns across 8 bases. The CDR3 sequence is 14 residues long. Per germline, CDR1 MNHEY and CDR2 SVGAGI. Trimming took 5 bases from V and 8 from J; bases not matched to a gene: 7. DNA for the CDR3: TGTGCCAGCAGTCCCCGGGACAGGATCGAAAAACTGTTTTTT. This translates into CASSPRDRIEKLFF.

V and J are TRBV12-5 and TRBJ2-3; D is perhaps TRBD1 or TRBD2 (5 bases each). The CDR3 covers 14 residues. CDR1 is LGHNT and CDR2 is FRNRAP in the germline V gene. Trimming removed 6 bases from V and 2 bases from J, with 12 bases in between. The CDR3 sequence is CASGRGFSTDTQYF. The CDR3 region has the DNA TGTGCTAGTGGGAGGGGATTTTCCACAGATACGCAGTATTTT. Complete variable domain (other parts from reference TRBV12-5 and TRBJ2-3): DARVTQTPRHKVTEMGQEVTMRCQPILGHNTVFWYRQTMMQGLELLAYFRNRAPLDDSGMPKDRFSAEMPDATLATLKIQPSEPRDSAVYFCASGRGFSTDTQYFGPGTRLTVL.

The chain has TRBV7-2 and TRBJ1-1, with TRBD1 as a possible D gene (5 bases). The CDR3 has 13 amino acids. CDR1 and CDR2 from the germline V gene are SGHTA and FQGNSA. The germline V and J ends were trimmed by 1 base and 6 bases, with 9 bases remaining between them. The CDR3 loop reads CASSLVAGAEAFF. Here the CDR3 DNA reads TGTGCCAGCAGCTTAGTGGCGGGGGCTGAAGCTTTCTTT.

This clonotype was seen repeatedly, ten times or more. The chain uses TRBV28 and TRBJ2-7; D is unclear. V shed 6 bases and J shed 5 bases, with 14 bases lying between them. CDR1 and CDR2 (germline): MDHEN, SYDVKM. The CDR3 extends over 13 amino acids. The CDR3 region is CASSATVINEQYF. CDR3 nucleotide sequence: TGTGCCAGCAGCGCTACAGTAATCAACGAGCAGTACTTC. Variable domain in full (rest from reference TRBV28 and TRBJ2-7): DVKVTQSSRYLVKRTGEKVFLECVQDMDHENMFWYRQDPGLGLRLIYFSYDVKMKEKGDIPEGYSVSREKKERFSLILESASTNQTSMYLCASSATVINEQYFGPGTRLTVT.

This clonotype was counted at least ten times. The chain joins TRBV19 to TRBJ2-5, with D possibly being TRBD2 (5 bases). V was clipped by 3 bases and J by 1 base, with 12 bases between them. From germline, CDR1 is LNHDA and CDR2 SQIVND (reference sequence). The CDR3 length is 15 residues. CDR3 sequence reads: CASSITLASQETQYF. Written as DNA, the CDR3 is TGTGCCAGTAGTATTACCCTAGCCAGCCAAGAGACCCAGTACTTC.

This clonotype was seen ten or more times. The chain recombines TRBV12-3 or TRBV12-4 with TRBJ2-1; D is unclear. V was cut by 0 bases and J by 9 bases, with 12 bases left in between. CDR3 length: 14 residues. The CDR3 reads CASSLASIATEQFF. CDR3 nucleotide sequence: TGTGCCAGCAGTTTAGCGAGTATCGCCACTGAGCAGTTCTTC.

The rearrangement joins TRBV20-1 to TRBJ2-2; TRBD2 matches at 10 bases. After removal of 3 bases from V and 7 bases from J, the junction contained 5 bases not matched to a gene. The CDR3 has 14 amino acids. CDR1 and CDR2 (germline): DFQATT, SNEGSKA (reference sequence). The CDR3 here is CSARASGGNGELFF. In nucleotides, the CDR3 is TGCAGTGCTAGGGCTAGCGGGGGTAACGGGGAGCTGTTTTTT.

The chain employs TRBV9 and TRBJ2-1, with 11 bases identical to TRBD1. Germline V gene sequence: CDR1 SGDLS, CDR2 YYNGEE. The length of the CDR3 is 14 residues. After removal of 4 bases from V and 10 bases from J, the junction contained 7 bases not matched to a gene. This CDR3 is CASSPGQGVWEQFF. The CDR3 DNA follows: TGTGCCAGCAGCCCGGGACAGGGGGTCTGGGAGCAGTTCTTC.

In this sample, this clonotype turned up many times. The CDR3 region has the DNA TGCAGCGCTAGGACAGGGGACGCTTTCTTT. Translation gives CSARTGDAFF. This chain uses TRBV29-1 with TRBJ1-1; TRBD1 matches 9 bases. The CDR3 runs to 10 residues. With 7 bases clipped from V and 11 bases from J, the junction kept 5 bases outside the gene matches. Germline loops: CDR1 SQVTM, CDR2 ANQGSEA.

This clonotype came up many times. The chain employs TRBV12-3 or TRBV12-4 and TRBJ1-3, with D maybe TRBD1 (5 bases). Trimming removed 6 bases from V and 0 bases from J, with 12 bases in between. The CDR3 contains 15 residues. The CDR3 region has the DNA TGTGCCAGCAGGACAGCCGCCAGCTCTGGAAACACCATATATTTT. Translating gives CASRTAASSGNTIYF.

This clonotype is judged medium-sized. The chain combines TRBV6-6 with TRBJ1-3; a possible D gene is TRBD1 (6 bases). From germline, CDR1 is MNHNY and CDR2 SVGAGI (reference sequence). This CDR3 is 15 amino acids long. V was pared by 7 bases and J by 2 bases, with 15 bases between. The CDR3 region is CASTAGAGTGNTIYF. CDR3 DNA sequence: TGTGCCAGCACCGCAGGGGCTGGGACTGGAAACACCATATATTTT.

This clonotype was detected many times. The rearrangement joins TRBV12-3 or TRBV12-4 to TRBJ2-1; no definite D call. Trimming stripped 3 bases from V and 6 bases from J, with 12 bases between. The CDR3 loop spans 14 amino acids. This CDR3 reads CASSLASSTNEQFF. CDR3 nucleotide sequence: TGTGCCAGCAGTTTGGCTAGTTCGACCAATGAGCAGTTCTTC.

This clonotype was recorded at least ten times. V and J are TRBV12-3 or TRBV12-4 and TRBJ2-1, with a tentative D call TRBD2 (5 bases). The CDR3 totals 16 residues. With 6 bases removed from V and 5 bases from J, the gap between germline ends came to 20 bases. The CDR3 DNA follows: TGTGCCAGCAGCTTGGGCGCGGCTGGACTGCACAATGAGCAGTTCTTC. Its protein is CASSLGAAGLHNEQFF.

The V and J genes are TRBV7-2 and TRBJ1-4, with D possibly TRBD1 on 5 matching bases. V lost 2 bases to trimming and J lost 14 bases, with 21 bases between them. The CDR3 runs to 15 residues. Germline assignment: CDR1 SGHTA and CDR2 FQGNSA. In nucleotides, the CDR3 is TGTGCCAGCAGCTTACAGGCAGGGTATGATTCCGGGCTGTTTTTT. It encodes CASSLQAGYDSGLFF.

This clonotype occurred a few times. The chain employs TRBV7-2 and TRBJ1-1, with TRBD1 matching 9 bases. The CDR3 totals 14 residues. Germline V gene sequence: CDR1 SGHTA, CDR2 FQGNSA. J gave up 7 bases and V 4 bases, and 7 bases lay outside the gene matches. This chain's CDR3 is CASSSPPGQGEAFF. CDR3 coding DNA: TGTGCCAGCAGCTCCCCCCCGGGACAGGGTGAAGCTTTCTTT.

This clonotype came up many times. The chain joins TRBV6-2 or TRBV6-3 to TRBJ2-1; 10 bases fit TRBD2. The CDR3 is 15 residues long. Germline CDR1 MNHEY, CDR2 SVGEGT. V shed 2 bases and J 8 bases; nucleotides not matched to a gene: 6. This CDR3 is CASSYLAGEVDEQFF. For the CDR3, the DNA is TGTGCCAGCAGTTACCTAGCGGGGGAGGTCGATGAGCAGTTCTTC.

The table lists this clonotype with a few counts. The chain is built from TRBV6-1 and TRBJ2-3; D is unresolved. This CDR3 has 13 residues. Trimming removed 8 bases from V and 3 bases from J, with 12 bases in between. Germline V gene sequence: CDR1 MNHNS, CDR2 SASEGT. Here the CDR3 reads CASVARRTDTQYF. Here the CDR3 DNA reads TGTGCCAGCGTGGCCCGGAGAACAGATACGCAGTATTTT.

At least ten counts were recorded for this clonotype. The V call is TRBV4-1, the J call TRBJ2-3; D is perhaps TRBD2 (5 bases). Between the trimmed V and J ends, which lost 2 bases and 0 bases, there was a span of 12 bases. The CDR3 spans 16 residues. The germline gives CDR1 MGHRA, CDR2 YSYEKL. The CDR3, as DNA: TGCGCCAGCAGCCAATTCTCTTCGGGGAGCACAGATACGCAGTATTTT. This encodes CASSQFSSGSTDTQYF.

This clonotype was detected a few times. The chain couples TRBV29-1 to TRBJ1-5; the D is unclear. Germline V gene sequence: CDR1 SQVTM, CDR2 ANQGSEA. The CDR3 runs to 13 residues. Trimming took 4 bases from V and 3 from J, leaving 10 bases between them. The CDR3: CSVVSQNNQPQHF. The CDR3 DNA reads TGCAGCGTTGTTTCGCAGAACAATCAGCCCCAGCATTTT.

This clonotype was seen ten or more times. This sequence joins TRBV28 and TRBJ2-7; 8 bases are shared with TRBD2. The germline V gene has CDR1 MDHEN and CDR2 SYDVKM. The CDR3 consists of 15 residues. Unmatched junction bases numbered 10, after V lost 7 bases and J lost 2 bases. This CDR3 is CASTKPSGRAYEQYF. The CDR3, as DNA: TGTGCCAGCACCAAACCGTCCGGGAGGGCCTACGAGCAGTACTTC.

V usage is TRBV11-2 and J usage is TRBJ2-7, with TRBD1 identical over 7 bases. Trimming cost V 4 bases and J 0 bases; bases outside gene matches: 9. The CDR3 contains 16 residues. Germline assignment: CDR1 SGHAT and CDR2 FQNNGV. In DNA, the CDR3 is TGTGCCAGCAGCTGGACGACCGGGACAGCCTCCTACGAGCAGTACTTC. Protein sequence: CASSWTTGTASYEQYF.

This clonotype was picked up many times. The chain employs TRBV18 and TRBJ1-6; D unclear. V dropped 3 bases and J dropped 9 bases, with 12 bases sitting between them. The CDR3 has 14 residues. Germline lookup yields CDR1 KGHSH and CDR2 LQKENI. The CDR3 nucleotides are TGTGCCAGCTCACCGAGAAGACGGGTTTCACCCCTCCACTTT. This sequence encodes CASSPRRRVSPLHF.

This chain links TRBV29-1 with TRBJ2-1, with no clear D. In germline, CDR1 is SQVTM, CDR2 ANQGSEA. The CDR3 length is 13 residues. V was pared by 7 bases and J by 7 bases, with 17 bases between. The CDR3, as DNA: TGCAGCGCAAACAGTGCGAGTGGAAATGAGCAGTTCTTC. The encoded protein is CSANSASGNEQFF.

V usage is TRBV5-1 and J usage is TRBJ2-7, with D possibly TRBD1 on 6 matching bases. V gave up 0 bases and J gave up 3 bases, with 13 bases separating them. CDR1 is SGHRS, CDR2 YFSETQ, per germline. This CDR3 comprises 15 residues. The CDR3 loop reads CASSLEGGSNYEQYF. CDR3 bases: TGCGCCAGCAGCTTGGAAGGGGGAAGTAACTACGAGCAGTACTTC.

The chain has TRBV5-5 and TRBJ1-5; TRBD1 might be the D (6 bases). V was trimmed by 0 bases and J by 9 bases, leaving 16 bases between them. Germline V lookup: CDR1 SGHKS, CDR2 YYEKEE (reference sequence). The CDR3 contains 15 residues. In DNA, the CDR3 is TGTGCCAGCAGCTTGGTACCAGGGGCGGGCCTGCCCCAGCATTTT. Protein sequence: CASSLVPGAGLPQHF.